This T cell receptor (beta chain) was identified in a study of T-cell reconstitution after alpha-beta-depleted transplantation in children (dated by TCRdb to about 2016). Study-level background: Using TCR repertoire profiling, the study quantitatively followed how T-cell immune reconstitution unfolded in children after TCRalphabeta/CD19-depleted allogeneic hematopoietic cell transplantation. Results the study describes overall, beyond this receptor: In some patients, the high TCRbeta diversity seen at day 60 was put down to recipient T cells and intrathymic progenitors that had survived conditioning. The apparently early recovery of alphabetaT-cell counts about two months after transplant reportedly depended on only several hundred rapidly expanded clones that came from non-depleted graft cells. Over subsequent months, a decline in hyperexpanded clone frequencies was noted, and after one year, T-cell counts and TCRbeta diversity were mostly ascribed to newly produced T cells.

Read against the paper, the sample's treatment or condition label means: allogeneic hematopoietic cell transplantation with graft depleted of TCRalphabeta T cells and CD19 B cells. The transplant recipients were children given TCRalphabeta/CD19-depleted allogeneic hematopoietic cell grafts. Sequences KGHDR (CDR1) and SFDVKD (CDR2) are obtained from the germline V gene. The CDR3 sequence holds 15 residues, the cysteine and phenylalanine included. Kept here is only the CDR3 DNA, which spans 45 bases and is read in frame from base 1. The junction shows trimming of 3 bases on V and 3 bases on J, plus 14 bases between the germline ends. This clonotype was seen ten or more times. Its antigen is still unknown. No quality values exist for individual bases; no much larger clone is one base distant. Library construction relied on PCR. Sequencing was performed on an Illumina HiSeq 2500. TCR libraries were prepared with molecular barcoding, using unique molecular identifiers to normalize TCRbeta repertoire quantification. The public reads were run again by TCRdb, first through fastp at Q25 and then through MiXCR, and only productive beta chains were kept. For every CDR3 protein sequence, its rows merge into one entry that carries the most common genes and DNA. This sample comprises about 1,000,000 distinct CDR3 sequences, about 30% of them detected only once. The ten top clones hold around 30% of the sample.

This material consisted of PBMCs, mostly from graft donor cells, taken 360 days after TCRalphabeta/CD19-depleted stem cell transplant. The chain uses TRBV24-1 and TRBJ2-7; the best D guess is TRBD1, with 5 bases matching. The source is a boy less than two years old who had a stem cell transplant for SCID, so the T cells may come from the graft donor. The CDR3 region: CATSDGAKSSYEQYF. In nucleotide form, the sequence is TGTGCCACCAGTGATGGGGCCAAGAGTAGCTACGAGCAGTACTTC.